These 30 T cell receptor beta chains share one sample of origin, sequenced in a study of blood T cell repertoires in COVID-19. Profiling relied on immunoSEQ multiplex PCR, and the TCRdb table lists in-frame clones only, not all of them. The sample carries approximately 400,000 clones, roughly 90% recorded once. Sequenced input: peripheral blood. These receptor sequences come from a man aged 35-49 years with acute or convalescent COVID-19.

This chain links TRBV9 with TRBJ2-3; the match to TRBD1 covers 7 bases. This CDR3 region has 15 residues. The germline V gene has CDR1 SGDLS and CDR2 YYNGEE. The V segment lost 3 bases and the J segment 0 bases; nucleotides outside the gene matches: 4. The chain's CDR3 is CASSGLDRSTDTQYF. As DNA, the CDR3 is TGTGCCAGCAGCGGCCTGGACAGGAGCACAGATACGCAGTATTTT.

The chain has TRBV7-9 and TRBJ1-6, with D possibly TRBD1 on 6 matching bases. This CDR3 spans 15 amino acids. Germline V gene lookup returns CDR1 SEHNR and CDR2 FQNEAQ (reference sequence). V lost 0 bases and J 7 bases, leaving 10 bases between the germline ends. The CDR3 spells CASSLAGGLNSPLHF. CDR3 nucleotides: TGTGCCAGCAGCTTAGCAGGGGGTTTAAATTCACCCCTCCACTTT.

The chain's CDR3 is CASSISGTGTDTQYF. In nucleotides, the CDR3 is TGTGCCAGTAGTATATCCGGGACAGGCACAGATACGCAGTATTTT. The chain carries TRBV19 and TRBJ2-3; 7 bases are shared with TRBD1. Germline V gives CDR1 LNHDA, CDR2 SQIVND (reference sequence). V lost 2 bases, J lost 1 base, and 3 bases stayed unmatched. The CDR3 is made up of 15 amino acids.

The chain couples TRBV19 to TRBJ2-1, with D perhaps matching TRBD1 (5 bases). The CDR3 has 14 amino acids. V was trimmed by 4 bases and J by 3 bases, leaving 10 bases between them. In germline, CDR1 is LNHDA, CDR2 SQIVND (reference sequence). The CDR3, as DNA: TGTGCCAGTAGTAAATCGACAGTCTACAATGAGCAGTTCTTC. Protein sequence: CASSKSTVYNEQFF.

This sequence joins TRBV4-2 and TRBJ1-2; TRBD1 matches at 7 bases. Unmatched junction bases numbered 3, after V lost 0 bases and J lost 2 bases. The germline V gene has CDR1 LGHNA and CDR2 YNFKEQ. This CDR3 region has 15 residues. The CDR3 DNA is TGTGCCAGCAGCCAAGATCGGGGACAGAACTATGGCTACACCTTC. It is translated as CASSQDRGQNYGYTF.

This clone was observed once. The V gene is TRBV4-1, the J gene TRBJ2-1; TRBD1 agrees at 7 bases. This CDR3 region has 17 residues. J lost 1 base, V lost 0 bases, and 6 bases had no gene match. Germline values: CDR1 MGHRA, CDR2 YSYEKL. This CDR3 reads CASSQDSGTASYNEQFF. In DNA, the CDR3 is TGCGCCAGCAGCCAAGATAGTGGGACAGCGTCCTACAATGAGCAGTTCTTC.

J is TRBJ2-4 and V is TRBV5-5; maybe TRBD2 (7 bases). Germline assignment: CDR1 SGHKS and CDR2 YYEKEE (reference sequence). Between the trimmed V and J ends, which lost 5 bases and 9 bases, there was a span of 36 bases. The CDR3 contains 20 residues. The CDR3 loop is CASRPTGGTKVREWRAIQYF. CDR3 in DNA: TGTGCCAGCAGACCGACAGGAGGGACTAAGGTGCGGGAGTGGAGGGCCATTCAGTACTTC.

This chain uses TRBV5-1 with TRBJ2-7; possibly TRBD2 for D (5 bases). Germline lookup yields CDR1 SGHRS and CDR2 YFSETQ. V was pared by 1 base and J by 6 bases, with 11 bases between. This CDR3 is built from 13 residues. The CDR3 protein is CASSLSGGTEQYF. The CDR3 DNA reads as TGCGCCAGCAGCTTGAGTGGAGGAACCGAGCAGTACTTC.

This chain links TRBV7-9 with TRBJ1-1; unclear D gene. The CDR3 contains 13 residues. Germline CDR1 and CDR2: SEHNR and FQNEAQ (reference sequence). The V and J ends lost 3 bases and 1 base respectively, with 6 bases between them. CDR3: CASSFSENTEAFF. Written as DNA, the CDR3 is TGTGCCAGCAGCTTCTCAGAGAACACTGAAGCTTTCTTT.

The V gene is TRBV5-1, the J gene TRBJ2-2; 8 bases line up with TRBD2. The germline gives CDR1 SGHRS, CDR2 YFSETQ. With 2 bases clipped from V and 3 bases from J, the junction kept 12 bases outside the gene matches. The CDR3 is 18 amino acids. The CDR3 bases are TGCGCCAGCAGCTTCCCCTTATATACTAGCGGCGACACCGGGGAGCTGTTTTTT. Translation: CASSFPLYTSGDTGELFF.

This CDR3 reads CASSKTGGYQPQHF. The CDR3 nucleotides read TGTGCCAGCAGTAAAACAGGGGGCTATCAGCCCCAGCATTTT. This chain joins TRBV6-5 and TRBJ1-5; 9 bases map to TRBD1. Germline V gene lookup returns CDR1 MNHEY and CDR2 SVGAGI. Unmatched junction bases numbered 4, after V lost 5 bases and J lost 5 bases. The CDR3 has 14 residues.

The chain recombines TRBV7-9 with TRBJ1-5; D unresolved. The V end lost 0 bases, the J end lost 7 bases, and 13 bases lay between the germline ends. This CDR3 contains 15 residues. Germline loops: CDR1 SEHNR, CDR2 FQNEAQ (reference sequence). CDR3 DNA: TGTGCCAGCAGCTTAGCGTCGGGTACGGGGCAGCCCCAGCATTTT. Residues: CASSLASGTGQPQHF.

The chain has TRBV5-1 and TRBJ2-7; 11 bases align to TRBD1. The CDR3 has 14 amino acids. The V segment lost 4 bases and the J segment 5 bases; nucleotides outside the gene matches: 5. Germline V CDR1 and CDR2: SGHRS, YFSETQ. The chain's CDR3 is CASSTGQGGDEQYF. The CDR3 DNA reads TGCGCCAGCAGCACGGGACAGGGGGGCGACGAGCAGTACTTC.

This rearrangement joins TRBV29-1 to TRBJ2-7; 10 bases map to TRBD2. This CDR3 region has 16 residues. Germline trimming cut 7 bases from V and 1 base from J; bases unmatched to any gene: 13. From germline, CDR1 is SQVTM and CDR2 ANQGSEA. CDR3 residues: CSGLTRTSGPSYEQYF. CDR3 bases: TGCAGCGGCTTGACACGGACTAGCGGACCGTCCTACGAGCAGTACTTC.

The chain couples TRBV21-1 to TRBJ1-5; the listed D gene, TRBD1, was not tested against the DNA. TRBV21-1 is a pseudogene. This CDR3 spans 16 amino acids. The CDR3 region is CASSTRTVPSNQPQHF. The CDR3 DNA sequence: TGTGCCAGCAGCACCCGGACAGTGCCAAGCAATCAGCCCCAGCATTTT.

V gene TRBV3-1 (or the pseudogene TRBV3-2) combines with J gene TRBJ2-2; a possible D gene is TRBD2 (5 bases). The CDR3 is made up of 16 amino acids. Germline CDR1 is LGHDT and CDR2 is YNNKEL (reference sequence). V lost 0 bases and J lost 1, with 9 bases in between. CDR3 sequence (DNA): TGTGCCAGCAGCCAAGACGGGATCCTGAACACCGGGGAGCTGTTTTTT. Its translation is CASSQDGILNTGELFF.

The gene calls are TRBV6-5 and TRBJ1-2; D call uncertain. With 6 bases removed from V and 4 bases from J, the gap between germline ends came to 15 bases. The CDR3 totals 14 residues. Germline values: CDR1 MNHEY, CDR2 SVGAGI. The CDR3 nucleotides read TGTGCCAGCAGCCTCAATGGAGGGAGCTATGGCTACACCTTC. This sequence encodes CASSLNGGSYGYTF.

V is TRBV28 and J is TRBJ1-2, with TRBD1 matching 9 bases. Germline lookup yields CDR1 MDHEN and CDR2 SYDVKM. The CDR3 has 18 amino acids. The trim removed 0 bases at V and 1 base at J, leaving 9 bases unmatched. The CDR3 nucleotides read TGTGCCAGCAGTTTATGGGGGACAGGGAGTGGGCATAACTATGGCTACACCTTC. Amino acid sequence: CASSLWGTGSGHNYGYTF.

The chain recombines TRBV6-1 with TRBJ1-4; 7 nucleotides match TRBD1. Germline CDR1 reads MNHNS; CDR2 reads SASEGT. The CDR3 covers 16 residues. V was clipped by 3 bases and J by 3 bases; unmatched bases: 7. This CDR3 reads CASSDGYGTANEKLFF. The CDR3, as DNA: TGTGCCAGCAGTGATGGATACGGGACAGCTAATGAAAAACTGTTTTTT.

The chain combines TRBV11-2 with TRBJ2-7; D may be TRBD1 (5 bases). Germline V gene sequence: CDR1 SGHAT, CDR2 FQNNGV. Trimming removed 4 bases from V and 8 bases from J, with 12 bases in between. The CDR3 covers 12 residues. The CDR3 bases are TGTGCCAGCAGCTACGGCACAGGACAGCAGTACTTC. The encoded protein is CASSYGTGQQYF.

The V call is TRBV27, the J call TRBJ1-2; D is possibly TRBD1 (5 bases). Germline CDR1 is MNHEY and CDR2 is SMNVEV (reference sequence). V dropped 6 bases and J dropped 7 bases, with 18 bases sitting between them. The CDR3 is 14 amino acids. The CDR3, as DNA: TGTGCCAGCAGCAACGGGGTGGGGGGAGCTGGCTACACCTTC. Its translation is CASSNGVGGAGYTF.

The chain links TRBV10-3 to TRBJ2-1; D may be TRBD2 (5 bases). The ends were cut back, 0 bases at V and 7 bases at J, with 16 bases in the middle. The CDR3 sequence is 16 residues long. Germline V gene sequence: CDR1 ENHRY, CDR2 SYGVKD. CDR3 in DNA: TGTGCCATCAGTGAGTCAGCGGTAGCCGGTAGGAATGAGCAGTTCTTC. It specifies CAISESAVAGRNEQFF.

This chain joins TRBV7-8 and TRBJ1-4; weak D call: TRBD1 (5 bases). Deletions cut 0 bases from V and 5 bases from J, with 13 bases between. Germline V CDR1 and CDR2: SGHVS, FQNEAQ. This CDR3 comprises 16 residues. CDR3 nucleotides: TGTGCCAGCAGCTTAGCGGTGGGGGGAAAAAATGAAAAACTGTTTTTT. Translation gives CASSLAVGGKNEKLFF.

The rearrangement links TRBV19 to TRBJ2-6, with 8 bases identical to TRBD1. The CDR3 loop spans 18 amino acids. Trimming at V came to 7 bases and at J to 6 bases, leaving 17 bases not matched to a gene. The germline V gene encodes CDR1 LNHDA and CDR2 SQIVND (reference sequence). CDR3 bases: TGTGCCAGTATGATCGCAGGGGGCTTCTCTCAATCGGCCAACGTCCTGACTTTC. Its protein product is CASMIAGGFSQSANVLTF.

The V and J genes are TRBV3-1 (or the pseudogene TRBV3-2) and TRBJ1-3; 8 nucleotides line up with TRBD1. Germline V gives CDR1 LGHDT, CDR2 YNNKEL (reference sequence). Unmatched junction bases numbered 4, after V lost 4 bases and J lost 2 bases. This CDR3 is built from 15 residues. The CDR3 DNA follows: TGTGCCAGCAGCCCAGACAGGGGCCCTGGAAACACCATATATTTT. As protein: CASSPDRGPGNTIYF.

This chain connects TRBV10-2 to TRBJ2-1; the match to TRBD1 covers 8 bases. The length of the CDR3 is 14 residues. J lost 7 bases, V lost 6 bases, and 8 bases had no gene match. Per the germline V gene, CDR1 is WSHSY and CDR2 is SAAADI. The CDR3, as DNA: TGCGCCAGCAGCTCGACAGGGGCGGGGAATGAGCAGTTCTTC. Its translation is CASSSTGAGNEQFF.

The V and J genes are TRBV6-5 and TRBJ1-4; 8 nucleotides line up with TRBD1. CDR3 length: 15 residues. Germline CDR1 reads MNHEY; CDR2 reads SVGAGI. V was clipped by 6 bases and J by 3 bases; unmatched bases: 6. The CDR3 spells CASRPVQGANEKLFF. CDR3 bases: TGTGCCAGCAGGCCGGTACAGGGGGCTAATGAAAAACTGTTTTTT.

The chain links TRBV27 to TRBJ1-4; 8 positions match TRBD1. The ends lost 2 bases at V and 1 base at J; junction bases unmatched: 3. The CDR3 spans 16 residues. Germline-derived CDR1 and CDR2 are MNHEY and SMNVEV (reference sequence). CDR3 protein: CASSLARGLTNEKLFF. DNA for the CDR3: TGTGCCAGCAGTTTAGCCAGGGGGCTAACTAATGAAAAACTGTTTTTT.

The chain links TRBV7-9 to TRBJ2-7, with D possibly being TRBD1 (6 bases). Germline V lookup: CDR1 SEHNR, CDR2 FQNEAQ (reference sequence). There are 14 residues in the CDR3. V was cut by 6 bases and J by 2 bases, with 14 bases left in between. CDR3 bases: TGTGCCAGCAGGTCCGGGACAACCGCCTACGAGCAGTACTTC. Amino acids: CASRSGTTAYEQYF.

This clone appeared many times. The chain employs TRBV4-1 and TRBJ2-7; D remains ambiguous. V lost 1 base and J lost 3, with 28 bases in between. Per the germline V gene, CDR1 is MGHRA and CDR2 is YSYEKL. This CDR3 has 20 amino acids. CDR3 region: CASSQGRPQISTRPDYEQYF. The CDR3 nucleotides read TGCGCCAGCAGCCAAGGTAGGCCGCAAATCAGTACCAGGCCGGACTACGAGCAGTACTTC.